This T cell receptor beta chain originates from a study of CD8+ T cells in alopecia areata. Study observations and caveats: Tofacitinib significantly decreased scalp clonality and expanded CD8+ clones among top 100.

About this clone: Its antigen is unknown.

There are 15 residues in the CDR3. Trimming took 6 bases from V and 5 from J, leaving 17 bases between them. CDR1 and CDR2 from the germline V gene are MNHEY and SVGAGI. Treatment described: oral pan-JAK inhibitor, 5-10 mg twice daily. Extracted from the samples, RNA was reverse transcribed into cDNA to serve as the sequencing template. Sequencing was performed with immunoSEQ multiplex PCR; in TCRdb, only in-frame clones are kept and a portion is missing. The data hold about 120,000 clones, with around 53% observed a single time. The TCR was taken from a human donor with alopecia areata. V is TRBV6-5 and J is TRBJ1-5; no reliable D call. Sequenced here: CD4+ T cells sorted from blood, sampled at week 4, from a patient treated with tofacitinib. CDR3: CASRSLGGNHQPQHF. The CDR3 DNA reads as TGTGCCAGCAGGTCCCTAGGAGGGAACCATCAGCCCCAGCATTTT.